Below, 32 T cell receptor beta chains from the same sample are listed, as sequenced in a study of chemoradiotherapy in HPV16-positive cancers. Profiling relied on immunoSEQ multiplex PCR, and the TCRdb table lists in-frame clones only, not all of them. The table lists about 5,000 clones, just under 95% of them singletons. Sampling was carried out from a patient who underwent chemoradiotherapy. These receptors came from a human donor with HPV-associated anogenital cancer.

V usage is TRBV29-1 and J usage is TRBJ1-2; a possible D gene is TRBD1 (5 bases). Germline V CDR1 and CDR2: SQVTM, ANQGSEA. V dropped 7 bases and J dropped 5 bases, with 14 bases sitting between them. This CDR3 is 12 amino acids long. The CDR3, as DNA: TGCAGCGCCGGGGACGGCCGTTATGGCTACACCTTC. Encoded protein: CSAGDGRYGYTF.

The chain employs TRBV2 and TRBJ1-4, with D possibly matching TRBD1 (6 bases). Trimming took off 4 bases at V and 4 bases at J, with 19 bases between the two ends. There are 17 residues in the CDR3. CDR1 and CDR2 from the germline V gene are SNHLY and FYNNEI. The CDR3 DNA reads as TGTGCCAGCAGTGTAATGTTCGGGGGGGCGATTAATGAAAAACTGTTTTTT. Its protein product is CASSVMFGGAINEKLFF.

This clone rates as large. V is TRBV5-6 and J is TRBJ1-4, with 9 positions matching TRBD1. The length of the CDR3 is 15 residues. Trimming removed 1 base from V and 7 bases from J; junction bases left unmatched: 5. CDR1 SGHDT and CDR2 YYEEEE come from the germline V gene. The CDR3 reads CASSLWTGDGEKLFF. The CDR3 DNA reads TGTGCCAGCAGCTTGTGGACAGGGGATGGTGAAAAACTGTTTTTT.

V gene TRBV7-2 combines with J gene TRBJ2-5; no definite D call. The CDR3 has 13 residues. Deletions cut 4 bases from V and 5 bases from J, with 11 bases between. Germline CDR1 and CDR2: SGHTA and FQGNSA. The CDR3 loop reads CASSSLRWETQYF. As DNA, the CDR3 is TGTGCCAGCAGCTCCCTTCGGTGGGAGACCCAGTACTTC.

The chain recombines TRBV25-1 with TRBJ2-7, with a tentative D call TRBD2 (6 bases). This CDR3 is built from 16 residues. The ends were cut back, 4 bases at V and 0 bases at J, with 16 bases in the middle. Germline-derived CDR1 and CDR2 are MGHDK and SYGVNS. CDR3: CASSGVSRDFSYEQYF. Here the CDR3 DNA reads TGTGCCAGCAGTGGCGTGTCCCGGGACTTCTCCTACGAGCAGTACTTC.

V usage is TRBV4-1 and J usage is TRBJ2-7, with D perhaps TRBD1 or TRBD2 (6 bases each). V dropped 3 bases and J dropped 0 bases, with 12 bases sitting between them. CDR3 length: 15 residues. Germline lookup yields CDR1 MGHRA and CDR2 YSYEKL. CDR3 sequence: CASSHSRGLSYEQYF. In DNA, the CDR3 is TGCGCCAGCAGCCACTCCCGGGGGCTCTCCTACGAGCAGTACTTC.

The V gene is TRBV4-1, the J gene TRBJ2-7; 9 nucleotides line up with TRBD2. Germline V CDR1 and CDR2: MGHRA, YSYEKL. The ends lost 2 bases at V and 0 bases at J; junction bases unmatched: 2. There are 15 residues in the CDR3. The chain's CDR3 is CASSQSGGSSYEQYF. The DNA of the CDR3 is TGCGCCAGCAGCCAAAGCGGGGGGAGCTCCTACGAGCAGTACTTC.

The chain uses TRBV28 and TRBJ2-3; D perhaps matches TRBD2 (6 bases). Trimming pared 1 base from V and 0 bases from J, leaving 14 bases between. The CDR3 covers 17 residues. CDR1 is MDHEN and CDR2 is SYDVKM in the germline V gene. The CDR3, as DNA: TGTGCCAGCAGTTTATTGGGGCAGGGACTTAGCACAGATACGCAGTATTTT. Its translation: CASSLLGQGLSTDTQYF.

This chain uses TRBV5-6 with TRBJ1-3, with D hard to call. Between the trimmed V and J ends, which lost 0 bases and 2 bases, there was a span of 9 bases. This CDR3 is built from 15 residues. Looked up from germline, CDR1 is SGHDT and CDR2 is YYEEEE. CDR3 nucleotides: TGTGCCAGCAGCTTGGTGGTCGGACCTGGAAACACCATATATTTT. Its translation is CASSLVVGPGNTIYF.

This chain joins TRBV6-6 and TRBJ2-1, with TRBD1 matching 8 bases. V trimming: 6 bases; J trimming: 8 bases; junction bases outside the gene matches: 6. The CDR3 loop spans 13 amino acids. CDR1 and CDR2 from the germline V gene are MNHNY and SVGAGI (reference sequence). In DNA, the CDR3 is TGTGCCAGCAGCAAGGACAGGGACGATGAGCAGTTCTTC. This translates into CASSKDRDDEQFF.

The DNA for the CDR3 is TGCAGCGTCCGGGACAGCGAAGCTAACTATGGCTACACCTTC. Translated, it gives CSVRDSEANYGYTF. This sequence joins TRBV29-1 and TRBJ1-2; TRBD1 agrees at 7 bases. Germline V gene sequence: CDR1 SQVTM, CDR2 ANQGSEA. J was trimmed by 0 bases and V by 6 bases; bases with no gene match: 7. This CDR3 is built from 14 residues.

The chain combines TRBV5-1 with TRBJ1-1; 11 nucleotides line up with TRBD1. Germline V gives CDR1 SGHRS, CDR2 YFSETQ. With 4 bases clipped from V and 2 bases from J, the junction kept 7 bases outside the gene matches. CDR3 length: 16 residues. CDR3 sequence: CASSPGQGAFNTEAFF. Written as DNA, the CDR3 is TGCGCCAGCAGCCCCGGACAGGGGGCTTTCAACACTGAAGCTTTCTTT.

The CDR3 bases are TGCGCCAGCAGCCAAGAGGAGGGGATTTATGGCTACACCTTC. This gives the protein CASSQEEGIYGYTF. The chain is built from TRBV4-3 and TRBJ1-2; maybe TRBD1 (5 bases). Trimming shortened V by 0 bases and J by 5 bases, and 10 bases separated the two germline ends. The CDR3 runs to 14 residues. The germline V gene has CDR1 LGHNA and CDR2 YSLEER.

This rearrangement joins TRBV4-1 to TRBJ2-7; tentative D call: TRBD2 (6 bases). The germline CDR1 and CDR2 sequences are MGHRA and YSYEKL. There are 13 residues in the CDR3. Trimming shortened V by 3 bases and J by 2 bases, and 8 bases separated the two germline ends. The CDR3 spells CASSHGGAYEQYF. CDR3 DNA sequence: TGCGCCAGCAGCCACGGAGGGGCCTACGAGCAGTACTTC.

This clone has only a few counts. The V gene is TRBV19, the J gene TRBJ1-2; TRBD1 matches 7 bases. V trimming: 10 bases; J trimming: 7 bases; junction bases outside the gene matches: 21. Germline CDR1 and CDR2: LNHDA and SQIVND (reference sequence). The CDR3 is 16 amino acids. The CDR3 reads CATKNLGQGVFRGYTF. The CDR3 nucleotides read TGTGCCACTAAAAACCTGGGGCAGGGGGTTTTCCGTGGCTACACCTTC.

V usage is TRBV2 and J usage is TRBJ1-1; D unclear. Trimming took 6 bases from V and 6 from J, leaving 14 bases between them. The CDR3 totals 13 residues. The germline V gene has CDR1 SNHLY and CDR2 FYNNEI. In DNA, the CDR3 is TGTGCCAGCAGATATGACGGGTCCGCTGAAGCTTTCTTT. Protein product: CASRYDGSAEAFF. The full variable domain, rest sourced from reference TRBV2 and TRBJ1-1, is EPEVTQTPSHQVTQMGQEVILRCVPISNHLYFYWYRQILGQKVEFLVSFYNNEISEKSEIFDDQFSVERPDGSNFTLKIRSTKLEDSAMYFCASRYDGSAEAFFGQGTRLTVV.

The DNA of the CDR3 is TGCGCCAGCAGCCAGGACAGGGAGGCCTACAATGAGCAGTTCTTC. Encoded protein: CASSQDREAYNEQFF. The chain joins TRBV4-3 to TRBJ2-1, with 8 bases fitting TRBD1. The CDR3 loop spans 15 amino acids. V was pared by 3 bases and J by 2 bases, with 3 bases of the junction left unmatched. Germline loops: CDR1 LGHNA, CDR2 YSLEER.

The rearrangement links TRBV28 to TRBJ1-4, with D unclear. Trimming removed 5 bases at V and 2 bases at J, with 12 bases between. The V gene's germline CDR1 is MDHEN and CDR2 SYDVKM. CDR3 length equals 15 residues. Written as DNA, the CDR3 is TGTGCCAGCAGTCTGGGAGGGTCTACTAATGAAAAACTGTTTTTT. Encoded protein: CASSLGGSTNEKLFF.

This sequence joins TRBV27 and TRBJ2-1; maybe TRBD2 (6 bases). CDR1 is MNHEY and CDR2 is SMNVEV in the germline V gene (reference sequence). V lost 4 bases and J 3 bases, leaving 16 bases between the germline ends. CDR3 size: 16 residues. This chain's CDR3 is CASSSPGGGHYNEQFF. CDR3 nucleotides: TGTGCCAGCAGTTCCCCCGGGGGAGGCCACTACAATGAGCAGTTCTTC.

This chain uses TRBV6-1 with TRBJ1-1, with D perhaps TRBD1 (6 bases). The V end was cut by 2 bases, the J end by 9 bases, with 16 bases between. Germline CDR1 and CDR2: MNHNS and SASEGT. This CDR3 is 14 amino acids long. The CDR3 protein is CASSELRARGKAFF. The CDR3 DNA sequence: TGTGCCAGCAGTGAATTGCGGGCCAGGGGTAAAGCTTTCTTT.

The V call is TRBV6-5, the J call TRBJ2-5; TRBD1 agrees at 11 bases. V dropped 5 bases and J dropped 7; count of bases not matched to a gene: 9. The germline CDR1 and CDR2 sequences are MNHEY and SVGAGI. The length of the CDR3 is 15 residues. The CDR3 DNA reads TGTGCCAGCAGTATGACTCCGGGACAGGGGGGGACCCAGTACTTC. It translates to CASSMTPGQGGTQYF.

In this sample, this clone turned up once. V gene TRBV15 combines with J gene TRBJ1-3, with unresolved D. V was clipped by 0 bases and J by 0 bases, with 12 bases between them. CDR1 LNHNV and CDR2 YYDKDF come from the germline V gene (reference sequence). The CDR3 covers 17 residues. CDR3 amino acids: CATSRDLGSISGNTIYF. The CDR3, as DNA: TGTGCCACCAGCAGAGATCTCGGCTCAATCTCTGGAAACACCATATATTTT.

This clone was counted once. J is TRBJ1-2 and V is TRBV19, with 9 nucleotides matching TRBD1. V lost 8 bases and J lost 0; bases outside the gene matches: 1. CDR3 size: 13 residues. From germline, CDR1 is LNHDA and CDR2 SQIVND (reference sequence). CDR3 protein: CASRDRANYGYTF. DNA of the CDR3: TGTGCCAGTCGGGACAGGGCTAACTATGGCTACACCTTC.

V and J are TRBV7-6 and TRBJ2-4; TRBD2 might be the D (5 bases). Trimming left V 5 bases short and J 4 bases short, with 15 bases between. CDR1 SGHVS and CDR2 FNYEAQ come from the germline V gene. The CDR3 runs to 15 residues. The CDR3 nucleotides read TGTGCCAGCAGCGAGGAGGTTGTGGGTAAAAACATTCAGTACTTC. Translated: CASSEEVVGKNIQYF.

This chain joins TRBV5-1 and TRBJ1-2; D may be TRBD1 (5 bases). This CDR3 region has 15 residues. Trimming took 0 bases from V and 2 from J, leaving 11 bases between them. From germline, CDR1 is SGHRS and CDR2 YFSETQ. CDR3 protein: CASSLEGRDNYGYTF. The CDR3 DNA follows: TGCGCCAGCAGCTTGGAAGGCAGGGACAACTATGGCTACACCTTC.

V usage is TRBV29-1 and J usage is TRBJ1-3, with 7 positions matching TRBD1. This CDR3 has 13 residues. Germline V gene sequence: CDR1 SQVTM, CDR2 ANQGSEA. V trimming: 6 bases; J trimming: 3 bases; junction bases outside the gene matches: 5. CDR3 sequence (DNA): TGCAGCGTCGACGACAGGGTTGGAAACACCATATATTTT. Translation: CSVDDRVGNTIYF.

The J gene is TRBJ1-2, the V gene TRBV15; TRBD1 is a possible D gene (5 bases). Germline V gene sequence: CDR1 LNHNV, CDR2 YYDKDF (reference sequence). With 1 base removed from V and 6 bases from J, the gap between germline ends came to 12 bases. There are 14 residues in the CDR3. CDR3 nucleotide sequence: TGTGCCACCAGCAGAGCCGGACGGGGCAATGGCTACACCTTC. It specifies CATSRAGRGNGYTF.

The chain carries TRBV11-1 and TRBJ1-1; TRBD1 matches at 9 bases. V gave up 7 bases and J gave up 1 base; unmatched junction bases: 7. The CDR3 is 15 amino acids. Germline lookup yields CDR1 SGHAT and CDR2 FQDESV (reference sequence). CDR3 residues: CASKGQGARNTEAFF. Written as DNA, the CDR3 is TGTGCCAGCAAGGGACAGGGAGCCCGGAACACTGAAGCTTTCTTT.

The CDR3, as DNA: TGTGCCAGCAGCTGGGACAGGGGGCGTAGTTCACCCCTCCACTTT. This sequence encodes CASSWDRGRSSPLHF. The chain carries TRBV7-3 and TRBJ1-6; the match to TRBD1 covers 12 bases. The length of the CDR3 is 15 residues. The junction had 4 bases not matched to a gene; V was cut back by 4 bases and J by 9 bases. The V gene's germline CDR1 is SGHTA and CDR2 FQGTGA. Full variable domain (rest looked up from reference TRBV7-3 and TRBJ1-6): GAGVSQTPSNKVTEKGKYVELRCDPISGHTALYWYRQSLGQGPEFLIYFQGTGAADDSGLPNDRFFAVRPEGSVSTLKIQRTERGDSAVYLCASSWDRGRSSPLHFGNGTRLTVT.

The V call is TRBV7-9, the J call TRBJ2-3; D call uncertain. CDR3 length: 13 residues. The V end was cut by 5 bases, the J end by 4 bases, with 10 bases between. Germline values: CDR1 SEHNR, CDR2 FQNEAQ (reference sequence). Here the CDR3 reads CASSLQLSDTQYF. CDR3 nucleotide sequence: TGTGCCAGCAGCCTTCAGCTCTCAGATACGCAGTATTTT.

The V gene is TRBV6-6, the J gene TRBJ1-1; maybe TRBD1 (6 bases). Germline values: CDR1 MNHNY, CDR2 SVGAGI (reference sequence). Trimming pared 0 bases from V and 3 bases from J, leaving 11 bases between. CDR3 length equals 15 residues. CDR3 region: CASSYSQGLYTEAFF. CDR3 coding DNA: TGTGCCAGCAGTTACTCACAGGGCCTCTACACTGAAGCTTTCTTT.

The CDR3 spells CASSPTSDTTSEQYF. The CDR3 bases are TGTGCCAGCAGCCCCACTAGCGATACTACTTCCGAGCAGTACTTC. V is TRBV7-9 and J is TRBJ2-7; TRBD2 matches 7 bases. CDR3 length equals 15 residues. V was pared by 5 bases and J by 6 bases, with 13 bases of the junction left unmatched. Looked up from germline, CDR1 is SEHNR and CDR2 is FQNEAQ (reference sequence).